The rows below give T cell receptor beta chains drawn from one sample of a study of T cells in localized non-small cell lung cancer. The data were produced by immunoSEQ multiplex PCR, yet TCRdb's version contains in-frame clones alone and is incomplete. The sample has approximately 3,000 clones, approximately 25% seen once. The material sequenced was normal lung tissue next to the tumor, taken before any cancer treatment. These receptors were taken from a man between 40 and 70 years old with stage III squamous cell lung carcinoma. Both conserved end residues are part of each CDR3. The order of the fields is J gene, V gene, CDR3 length, CDR3 protein.

>TRBJ1-2|TRBV29-1|13
CSALGQGEDGYTF
>TRBJ1-2|TRBV28|13
CATRLQGAQGYTF
>TRBJ2-3|TRBV10-2|13
CASSEAGTDTQYF
>TRBJ2-5|TRBV29-1|12
CSVERQGETQYF
>TRBJ2-3|TRBV9|14
CASSAEQRTDTQYF
>TRBJ1-6|TRBV6-8|14
CASSPPGGNSPLHF
>TRBJ2-1|TRBV11-3|15
CASSLGGLLLNEQFF
>TRBJ2-2|TRBV6-8|14
CASRRTRDTGELFF
>TRBJ1-6|TRBV5-1|15
CASSPTGSRDSPLHF
>TRBJ2-1|TRBV5-1|18
CASSFSPPSGASNNEQFF
>TRBJ2-3|TRBV9|15
CASSVEGRGGDTQYF
>TRBJ1-4|TRBV30|12
CAWSLVNEKLFF
>TRBJ2-1|TRBV28|15
CASSPWGGPLNEQFF
>TRBJ1-4|TRBV19|16
CASRDRGFATNEKLFF
>TRBJ2-3|TRBV11-3|14
CASSSGTGSDTQYF